The clone carrying this T cell receptor (beta chain) has a single count. The data are from a study of blood T cell repertoires in COVID-19. Study-level information: Acute-phase and convalescent COVID-19 samples originated in the United States, Italy and Spain. Nucleic acid was either cDNA or gDNA, and it came from T cells, B-cell-depleted T cells, or PBMCs.

In the original workflow: Reference gene primer amplification in the assay estimated nucleated cell counts. The repertoire was sequenced with immunoSEQ multiplex PCR; TCRdb's copy has only in-frame clones and lacks some. V and J calls and clone size are copied from that table; D and trimming were computed from the DNA. The data contain roughly 190,000 clones, 84% of them singletons. Looked up from germline, CDR1 is MNHEY and CDR2 is SVGAGI. The CDR3 contains 16 residues. The trim removed 1 base at V and 4 bases at J, leaving 7 bases unmatched. The Seattle patients, enrolled during active infection, were followed longitudinally.

The sequence came from a woman aged 70-85 years with COVID-19, enrolled during active disease. The rearrangement uses TRBV6-5 and TRBJ2-3; 8 nucleotides agree with TRBD2. The sample consisted of peripheral blood. The CDR3 bases are TGTGCCAGCAGTTACTTAGGACTAGCCTGGCCAGATACGCAGTATTTT. Translation gives CASSYLGLAWPDTQYF.